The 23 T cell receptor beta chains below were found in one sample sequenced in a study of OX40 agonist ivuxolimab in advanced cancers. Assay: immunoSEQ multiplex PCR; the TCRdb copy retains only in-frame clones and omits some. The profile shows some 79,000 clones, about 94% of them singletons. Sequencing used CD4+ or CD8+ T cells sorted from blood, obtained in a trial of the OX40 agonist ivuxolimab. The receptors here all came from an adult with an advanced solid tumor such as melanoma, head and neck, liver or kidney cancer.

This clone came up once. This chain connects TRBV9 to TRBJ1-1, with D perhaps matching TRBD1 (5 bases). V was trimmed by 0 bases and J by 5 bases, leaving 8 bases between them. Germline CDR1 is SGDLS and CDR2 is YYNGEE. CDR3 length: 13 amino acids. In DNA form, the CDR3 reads TGTGCCAGCAGCGTAGGCCAGGGAACTGAAGCTTTCTTT. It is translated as CASSVGQGTEAFF.

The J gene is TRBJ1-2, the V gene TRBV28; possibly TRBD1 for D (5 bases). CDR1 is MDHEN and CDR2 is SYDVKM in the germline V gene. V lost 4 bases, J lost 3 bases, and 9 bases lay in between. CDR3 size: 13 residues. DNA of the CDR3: TGTGCCAGCAGTTCGGGACGAGACTATGGCTACACCTTC. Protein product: CASSSGRDYGYTF.

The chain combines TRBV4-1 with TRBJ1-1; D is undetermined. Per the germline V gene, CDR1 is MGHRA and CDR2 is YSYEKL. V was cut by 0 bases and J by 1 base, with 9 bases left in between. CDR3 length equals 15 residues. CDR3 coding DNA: TGCGCCAGCAGCCAAGATCGCGAGGGGAACACTGAAGCTTTCTTT. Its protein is CASSQDREGNTEAFF.

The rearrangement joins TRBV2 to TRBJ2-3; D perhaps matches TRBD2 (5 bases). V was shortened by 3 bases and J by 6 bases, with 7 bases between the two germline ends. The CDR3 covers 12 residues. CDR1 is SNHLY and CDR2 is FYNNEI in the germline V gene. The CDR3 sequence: CASSERVDTQYF. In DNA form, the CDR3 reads TGTGCCAGCAGTGAGCGGGTTGATACGCAGTATTTT.

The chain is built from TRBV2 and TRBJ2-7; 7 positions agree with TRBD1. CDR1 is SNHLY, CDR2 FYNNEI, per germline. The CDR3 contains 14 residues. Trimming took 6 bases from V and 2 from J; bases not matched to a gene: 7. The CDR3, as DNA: TGTGCCAGCAGGGGACAGCCGACCGCCTACGAGCAGTACTTC. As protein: CASRGQPTAYEQYF.

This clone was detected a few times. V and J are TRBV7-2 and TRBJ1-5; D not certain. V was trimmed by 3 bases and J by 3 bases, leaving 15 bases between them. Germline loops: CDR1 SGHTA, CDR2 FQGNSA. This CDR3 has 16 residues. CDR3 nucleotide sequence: TGTGCCAGCAGCTTGAGACACGTTGGGAACAATCAGCCCCAGCATTTT. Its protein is CASSLRHVGNNQPQHF.

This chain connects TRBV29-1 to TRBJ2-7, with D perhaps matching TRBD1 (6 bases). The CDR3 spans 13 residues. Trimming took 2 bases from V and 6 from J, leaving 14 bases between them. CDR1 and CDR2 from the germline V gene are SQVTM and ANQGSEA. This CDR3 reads CSVESGHGSEQYF. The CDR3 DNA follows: TGCAGCGTTGAATCGGGACACGGCAGCGAGCAGTACTTC.

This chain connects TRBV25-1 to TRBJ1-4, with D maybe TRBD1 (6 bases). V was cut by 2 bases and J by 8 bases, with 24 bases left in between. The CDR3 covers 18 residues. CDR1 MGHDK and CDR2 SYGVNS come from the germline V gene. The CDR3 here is CASSETPGQGRIYEKLFF. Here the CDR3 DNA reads TGTGCCAGCAGTGAAACCCCCGGCCAGGGGCGGATTTACGAAAAACTGTTTTTT.

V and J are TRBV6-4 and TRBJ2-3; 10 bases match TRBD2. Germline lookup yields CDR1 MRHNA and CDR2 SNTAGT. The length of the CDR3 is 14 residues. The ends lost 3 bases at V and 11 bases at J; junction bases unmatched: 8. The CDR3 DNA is TGTGCCAGCAGTGAAGCTCGGACTAGCGGAAAGCAGTATTTT. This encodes CASSEARTSGKQYF.

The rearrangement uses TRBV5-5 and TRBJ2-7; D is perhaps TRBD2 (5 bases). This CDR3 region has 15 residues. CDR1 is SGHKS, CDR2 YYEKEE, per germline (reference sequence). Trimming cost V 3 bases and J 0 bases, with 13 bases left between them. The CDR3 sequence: CASSWVEGHSYEQYF. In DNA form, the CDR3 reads TGTGCCAGCAGCTGGGTTGAGGGTCACTCCTACGAGCAGTACTTC.

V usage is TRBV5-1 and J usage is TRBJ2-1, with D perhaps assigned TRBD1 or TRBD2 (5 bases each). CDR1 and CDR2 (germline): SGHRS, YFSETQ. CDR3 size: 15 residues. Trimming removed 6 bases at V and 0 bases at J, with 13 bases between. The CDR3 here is CASTSAGSSYNEQFF. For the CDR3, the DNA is TGCGCCAGCACTTCGGCAGGGAGCTCCTACAATGAGCAGTTCTTC.

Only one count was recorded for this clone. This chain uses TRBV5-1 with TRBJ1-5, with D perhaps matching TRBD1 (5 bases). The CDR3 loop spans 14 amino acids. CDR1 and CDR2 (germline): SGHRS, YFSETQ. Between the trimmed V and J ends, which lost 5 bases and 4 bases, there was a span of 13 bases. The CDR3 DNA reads TGCGCCAGCAGGCCCGGGGCAGGGAATCAGCCCCAGCATTTT. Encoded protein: CASRPGAGNQPQHF.

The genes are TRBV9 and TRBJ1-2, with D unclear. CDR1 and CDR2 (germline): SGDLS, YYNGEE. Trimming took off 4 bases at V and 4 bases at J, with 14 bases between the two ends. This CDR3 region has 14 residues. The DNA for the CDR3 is TGTGCCAGCAGCACTGTGGACGGTTCCTATGGCTACACCTTC. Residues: CASSTVDGSYGYTF.

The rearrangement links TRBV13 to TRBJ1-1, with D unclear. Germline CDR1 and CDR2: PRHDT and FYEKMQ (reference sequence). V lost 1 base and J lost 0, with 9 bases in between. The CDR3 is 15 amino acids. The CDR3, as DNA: TGTGCCAGCAGCTTAGATTACGGGGTGAACACTGAAGCTTTCTTT. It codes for CASSLDYGVNTEAFF.

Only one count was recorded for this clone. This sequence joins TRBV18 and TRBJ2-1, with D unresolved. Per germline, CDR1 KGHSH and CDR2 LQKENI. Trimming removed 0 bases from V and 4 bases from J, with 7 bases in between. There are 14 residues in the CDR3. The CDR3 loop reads CASSPPPDYNEQFF. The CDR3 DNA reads TGTGCCAGCTCACCACCGCCCGATTACAATGAGCAGTTCTTC.

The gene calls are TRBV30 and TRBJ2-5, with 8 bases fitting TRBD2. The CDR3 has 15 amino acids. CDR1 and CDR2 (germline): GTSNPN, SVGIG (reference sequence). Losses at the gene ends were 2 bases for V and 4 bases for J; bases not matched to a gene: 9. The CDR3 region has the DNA TGTGCCTGGAGTATTAGCGGGAACTTCGCAGAGACCCAGTACTTC. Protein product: CAWSISGNFAETQYF.

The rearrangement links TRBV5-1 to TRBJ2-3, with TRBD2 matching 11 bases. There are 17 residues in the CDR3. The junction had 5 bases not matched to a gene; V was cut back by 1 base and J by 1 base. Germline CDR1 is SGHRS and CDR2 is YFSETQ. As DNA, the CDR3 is TGCGCCAGCAGCTTGCCACTAGCGGGAGTGGGCACAGATACGCAGTATTTT. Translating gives CASSLPLAGVGTDTQYF.

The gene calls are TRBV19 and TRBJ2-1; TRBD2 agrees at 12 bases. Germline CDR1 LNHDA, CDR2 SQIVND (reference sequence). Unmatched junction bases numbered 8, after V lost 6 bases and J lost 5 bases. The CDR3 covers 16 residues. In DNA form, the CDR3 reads TGTGCCAGTAGCGCTTTAGGACTAGCGGGAAACAATGAGCAGTTCTTC. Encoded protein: CASSALGLAGNNEQFF.

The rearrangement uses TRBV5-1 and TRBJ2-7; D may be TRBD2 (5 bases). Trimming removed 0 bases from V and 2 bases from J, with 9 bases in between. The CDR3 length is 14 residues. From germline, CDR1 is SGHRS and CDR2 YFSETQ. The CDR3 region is CASSLDGETYEQYF. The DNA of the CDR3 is TGCGCCAGCAGCTTGGACGGGGAGACCTACGAGCAGTACTTC.

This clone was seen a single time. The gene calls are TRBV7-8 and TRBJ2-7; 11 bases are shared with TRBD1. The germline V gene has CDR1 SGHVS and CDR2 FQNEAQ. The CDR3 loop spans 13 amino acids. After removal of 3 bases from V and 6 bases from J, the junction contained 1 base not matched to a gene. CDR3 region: CASSFGTGGEQYF. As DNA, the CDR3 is TGTGCCAGCAGCTTCGGGACAGGGGGCGAGCAGTACTTC.

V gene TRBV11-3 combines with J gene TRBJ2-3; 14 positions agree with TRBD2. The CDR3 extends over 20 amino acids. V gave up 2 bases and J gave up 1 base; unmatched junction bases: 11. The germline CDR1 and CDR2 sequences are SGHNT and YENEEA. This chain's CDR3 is CASSLPGLAGAGRGTDTQYF. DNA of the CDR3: TGTGCCAGCAGCTTACCGGGACTAGCGGGAGCGGGTAGGGGCACAGATACGCAGTATTTT.

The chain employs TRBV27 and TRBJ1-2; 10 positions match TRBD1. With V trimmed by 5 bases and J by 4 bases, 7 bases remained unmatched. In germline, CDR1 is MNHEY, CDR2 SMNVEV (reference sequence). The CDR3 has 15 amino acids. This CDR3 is CASSPTGTGVYGYTF. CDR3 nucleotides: TGTGCCAGCAGTCCGACCGGGACAGGGGTCTATGGCTACACCTTC.

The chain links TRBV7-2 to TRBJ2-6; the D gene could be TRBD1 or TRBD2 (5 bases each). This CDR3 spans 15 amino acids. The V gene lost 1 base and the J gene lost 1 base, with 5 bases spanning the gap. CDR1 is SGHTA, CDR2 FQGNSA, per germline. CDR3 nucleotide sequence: TGTGCCAGCAGCTTAGGGGGGTCTGGGGCCAACGTCCTGACTTTC. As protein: CASSLGGSGANVLTF.